The T cell receptor beta chain described here comes from a study of blood T cells in healthy people across ages. Findings and limits, study-wide: Roughly linear age-related decline in beta diversity appeared, significant by age approximately 40. Expanded clonotype shifts may have been confounded, as the donors had an unknown CMV status.

From germline, CDR1 is WSHSY and CDR2 SAAADI. The CDR3 length is 13 residues. The V end lost 0 bases, the J end lost 4 bases, and 6 bases lay between the germline ends. It was with a sample-barcoded 5' primer and a J-beta primer mix that a second PCR of roughly 7 to 12 cycles was run. Each CDR3 protein is one row after TCRdb ran MiXCR on the 5' RACE reads. The sample yields roughly 1,500,000 distinct CDR3 sequences, about 35% seen once. This clonotype has only a few counts. Its specificity is not known. The source is a woman in her 30s in good health. J is TRBJ2-5 and V is TRBV10-2; D unclear. Sequenced: blood. The CDR3 region has the DNA TGCGCCAGCAGTGAGTCCCGGTCAGAGACCCAGTACTTC. Translating it yields CASSESRSETQYF.